Each of the 24 T cell receptor beta chains below was sequenced from the same sample in a study of cytomegalovirus exposure and HLA in healthy donors. It was with 60 Vbeta and 13 Jbeta primers that the PCR ran. Produced via immunoSEQ multiplex PCR; TCRdb's table is partial and in-frame only. The data hold about 220,000 clones, with approximately 70% observed a single time. The sample comprised PBMCs. These receptors were taken from a woman between 25 and 40 years old in good health and CMV-seronegative.

The rearrangement links TRBV6-6 to TRBJ1-1, with TRBD1 identical over 7 bases. V lost 1 base, J lost 5 bases, and 7 bases stayed unmatched. The CDR3 has 15 amino acids. Germline-derived CDR1 and CDR2 are MNHNY and SVGAGI (reference sequence). The DNA of the CDR3 is TGTGCCAGCAGTTACTGGGCAGGGGGTTATACTGAAGCTTTCTTT. It encodes CASSYWAGGYTEAFF.

The chain links TRBV7-2 to TRBJ1-1, with D possibly TRBD1 on 5 matching bases. CDR3 length equals 14 residues. Germline V gene data show CDR1 as SGHTA and CDR2 as FQGNSA. Trimming removed 7 bases from V and 4 bases from J, with 16 bases in between. The CDR3 is CASKGFVTGTEAFF. CDR3 bases: TGTGCCAGCAAGGGGTTTGTGACGGGCACTGAAGCTTTCTTT.

The chain joins TRBV29-1 to TRBJ2-3, with 9 bases matching TRBD2. Unmatched junction bases numbered 11, after V lost 6 bases and J lost 4 bases. The CDR3 runs 15 residues. Germline V gives CDR1 SQVTM, CDR2 ANQGSEA. CDR3 coding DNA: TGCAGCGTCACCAAGCGGGAGGATTTCCCAGATACGCAGTATTTT. Its protein is CSVTKREDFPDTQYF.

The rearrangement uses TRBV11-2 and TRBJ2-1; D perhaps matches TRBD2 (6 bases). Germline V lookup: CDR1 SGHAT, CDR2 FQNNGV. The V end was cut by 6 bases, the J end by 7 bases, with 19 bases between. The CDR3 totals 15 residues. As DNA, the CDR3 is TGTGCCAGCAGGTCCGCCGGAGGGGCCGTAAATGAGCAGTTCTTC. As protein: CASRSAGGAVNEQFF. Supplemented by reference TRBV11-2 and TRBJ2-1, the full variable domain reads EAGVAQSPRYKIIEKRQSVAFWCNPISGHATLYWYQQILGQGPKLLIQFQNNGVVDDSQLPKDRFSAERLKGVDSTLKIQPAKLEDSAVYLCASRSAGGAVNEQFFGPGTRLTVL.

The chain couples TRBV6-5 to TRBJ1-5; 7 bases agree with TRBD1. Germline V gene sequence: CDR1 MNHEY, CDR2 SVGAGI. The V gene end was trimmed by 6 bases and the J gene end by 9 bases; junction bases not matched to a gene: 11. The CDR3 is made up of 14 amino acids. DNA of the CDR3: TGTGCCAGCAGGGAGACAGGGTTTTCGTTGCCCCAGCATTTT. The encoded protein is CASRETGFSLPQHF.

The gene calls are TRBV6-6 and TRBJ1-6, with 8 bases fitting TRBD1. Germline CDR1 and CDR2: MNHNY and SVGAGI (reference sequence). This CDR3 is built from 16 residues. The V gene end was trimmed by 3 bases and the J gene end by 13 bases; junction bases not matched to a gene: 14. CDR3: CASSYLSTGEAFPLHF. The CDR3 DNA follows: TGTGCCAGCAGTTATCTATCGACAGGGGAGGCCTTCCCCCTCCACTTT.

The V gene is TRBV7-8, the J gene TRBJ2-1, with TRBD2 matching over 13 bases. V dropped 6 bases and J dropped 4; count of bases not matched to a gene: 3. The CDR3 loop spans 15 amino acids. Germline V gene sequence: CDR1 SGHVS, CDR2 FQNEAQ. The CDR3 DNA follows: TGTGCCAGCAGACTAGCGGGAGGGCCTTACAATGAGCAGTTCTTC. As protein: CASRLAGGPYNEQFF. Full variable domain (rest looked up from reference TRBV7-8 and TRBJ2-1): GAGVSQSPRYKVAKRGQDVALRCDPISGHVSLFWYQQALGQGPEFLTYFQNEAQLDKSGLPSDRFFAERPEGSVSTLKIQRTQQEDSAVYLCASRLAGGPYNEQFFGPGTRLTVL.

The chain carries TRBV5-1 and TRBJ2-3; no clear D gene. Germline CDR1 and CDR2: SGHRS and YFSETQ. V lost 2 bases to trimming and J lost 1 base, with 8 bases between them. The length of the CDR3 is 14 residues. CDR3 DNA sequence: TGCGCCAGCAGCTTAGTGGCAGGCACAGATACGCAGTATTTT. Translation gives CASSLVAGTDTQYF.

The rearrangement uses TRBV6-5 and TRBJ1-2; D may be TRBD1 (6 bases). The V end was cut by 7 bases, the J end by 6 bases, with 12 bases between. Germline assignment: CDR1 MNHEY and CDR2 SVGAGI. The CDR3 has 12 amino acids. Written as DNA, the CDR3 is TGTGCCAGCAAAAAGGGGGACGATGGCTACACCTTC. Translating it yields CASKKGDDGYTF.

This clone has a handful of counts. J is TRBJ1-5 and V is TRBV6-1, with D uncertain. Germline-derived CDR1 and CDR2 are MNHNS and SASEGT. This CDR3 has 15 residues. Trimming left V 6 bases short and J 4 bases short, with 16 bases between. The CDR3 nucleotides are TGTGCCAGCAGAGCGGAGACCCAGCTAAATCAGCCCCAGCATTTT. This translates into CASRAETQLNQPQHF.

The chain recombines TRBV5-1 with TRBJ2-7, with D tentatively TRBD2 (7 bases). The CDR3 extends over 14 amino acids. V was pared by 0 bases and J by 3 bases, with 10 bases between. Germline lookup yields CDR1 SGHRS and CDR2 YFSETQ. The CDR3 protein is CASSLGGGGYEQYF. The DNA of the CDR3 is TGCGCCAGCAGCTTGGGGGGGGGCGGCTACGAGCAGTACTTC.

V and J are TRBV29-1 and TRBJ2-7; maybe TRBD1 (6 bases). V was clipped by 7 bases and J by 0 bases, with 13 bases between them. CDR1 and CDR2 (germline): SQVTM, ANQGSEA. The CDR3 extends over 13 amino acids. As DNA, the CDR3 is TGCAGCGCGATCCCGGACAGCTCCTACGAGCAGTACTTC. Residues: CSAIPDSSYEQYF.

The chain has TRBV15 and TRBJ2-5; D is uncertain. The J call may be in error: the DNA end matches TRBJ2-7 better. The CDR3 loop spans 15 amino acids. The germline gives CDR1 LNHNV, CDR2 YYDKDF (reference sequence). The CDR3 here is CATSRDLAGPYEQYF. The CDR3 nucleotides are TGTGCCACCAGCAGAGATCTGGCAGGCCCCTACGAGCAGTACTTC.

V gene TRBV6-5 combines with J gene TRBJ2-7; TRBD2 might be the D (5 bases). This CDR3 is 11 amino acids long. Trimming took off 6 bases at V and 8 bases at J, with 11 bases between the two ends. Germline CDR1 is MNHEY and CDR2 is SVGAGI. The CDR3 protein is CASSRGLQQYF. The CDR3 coding sequence is TGTGCCAGCAGCCGCGGACTCCAGCAGTACTTC.

This clone was counted between two and nine times. The chain recombines TRBV11-1 with TRBJ1-4; tentative D call: TRBD1 (5 bases). Germline values: CDR1 SGHAT, CDR2 FQDESV (reference sequence). The CDR3 runs to 14 residues. V lost 3 bases to trimming and J lost 1 base, with 6 bases between them. The CDR3 here is CASSFGGTNEKLFF. The CDR3 bases are TGTGCCAGCAGCTTCGGGGGAACTAATGAAAAACTGTTTTTT. The full variable domain, with the rest looked up from reference TRBV11-1 and TRBJ1-4, is EAEVAQSPRYKITEKSQAVAFWCDPISGHATLYWYRQILGQGPELLVQFQDESVVDDSQLPKDRFSAERLKGVDSTLKIQPAELGDSAMYLCASSFGGTNEKLFFGSGTQLSVL.

V and J are TRBV14 and TRBJ2-7; D might be TRBD2 (6 bases). The CDR3 has 14 amino acids. Germline lookup yields CDR1 SGHDN and CDR2 FVKESK. Trimming cost V 0 bases and J 9 bases, with 15 bases left between them. CDR3 nucleotide sequence: TGTGCCAGCAGCCAAGAGCTTGGGGGAGGAGGGCAGTACTTC. Encoded protein: CASSQELGGGGQYF.

The chain joins TRBV18 to TRBJ1-2; D not resolved. The CDR3 has 16 residues. Trimming shortened V by 5 bases and J by 5 bases, and 21 bases separated the two germline ends. The germline gives CDR1 KGHSH, CDR2 LQKENI. In DNA form, the CDR3 reads TGTGCCAGCTCATTTTCAGGTCGACACCACCCTTATGGCTACACCTTC. Amino acids: CASSFSGRHHPYGYTF.

This clone was found a few times. The chain has TRBV27 and TRBJ1-2, with 10 nucleotides matching TRBD1. This CDR3 is built from 15 residues. CDR1 and CDR2 (germline): MNHEY, SMNVEV (reference sequence). Losses at the gene ends were 5 bases for V and 5 bases for J; bases not matched to a gene: 8. CDR3 amino acids: CASSASTGGVYGYTF. The DNA for the CDR3 is TGTGCCAGCAGTGCTTCGACAGGGGGCGTGTATGGCTACACCTTC.

CDR3 sequence: CASRGRGGTYYGYTF. The CDR3 DNA sequence: TGTGCCAGCAGGGGGAGGGGGGGCACTTACTATGGCTACACCTTC. This chain connects TRBV28 to TRBJ1-2, with D perhaps TRBD1 (6 bases). V dropped 6 bases and J dropped 3 bases, with 17 bases sitting between them. The CDR3 covers 15 residues. Germline V lookup: CDR1 MDHEN, CDR2 SYDVKM.

V is TRBV11-3 and J is TRBJ2-7, with D perhaps TRBD2 (5 bases). The V gene lost 8 bases and the J gene lost 7 bases, with 18 bases spanning the gap. CDR1 and CDR2 (germline): SGHNT, YENEEA. CDR3 length: 13 amino acids. In nucleotides, the CDR3 is TGTGCCAGCCGAGCTCGGGGTCAACTGGAGCAGTACTTC. It yields the protein CASRARGQLEQYF. Variable domain in full (rest from reference TRBV11-3 and TRBJ2-7): EAGVVQSPRYKIIEKKQPVAFWCNPISGHNTLYWYLQNLGQGPELLIRYENEEAVDDSQLPKDRFSAERLKGVDSTLKIQPAELGDSAVYLCASRARGQLEQYFGPGTRLTVT.

The J gene is TRBJ2-1, the V gene TRBV18; TRBD1 matches 9 bases. Germline assignment: CDR1 KGHSH and CDR2 LQKENI. CDR3 length: 15 residues. The junction had 5 bases not matched to a gene; V was cut back by 2 bases and J by 6 bases. The CDR3 loop is CASSPGGTGSNEQFF. The CDR3, as DNA: TGTGCCAGCTCACCAGGGGGGACAGGGTCCAATGAGCAGTTCTTC.

The chain's CDR3 is CASSRESYEQYF. The DNA of the CDR3 is TGTGCCAGCTCAAGAGAAAGCTACGAGCAGTACTTC. J is TRBJ2-7 and V is TRBV18; D gene unclear. Germline CDR1 reads KGHSH; CDR2 reads LQKENI. The CDR3 is 12 amino acids. V lost 5 bases and J 3 bases, leaving 8 bases between the germline ends.

The chain carries TRBV6-4 and TRBJ1-1; D gene ambiguous. CDR3 length equals 13 residues. Germline loops: CDR1 MRHNA, CDR2 SNTAGT. The germline V and J ends were trimmed by 5 bases and 3 bases, with 10 bases remaining between them. The CDR3 spells CASSREGDTEAFF. CDR3 bases: TGTGCCAGCAGTCGGGAGGGCGACACTGAAGCTTTCTTT.

The genes are TRBV15 and TRBJ1-2, with D unclear. This CDR3 is 15 amino acids long. CDR1 and CDR2 (germline): LNHNV, YYDKDF (reference sequence). The V and J ends lost 0 bases and 8 bases respectively, with 16 bases between them. CDR3 residues: CATSRDRTPPGGYTF. The DNA for the CDR3 is TGTGCCACCAGCAGAGATCGCACGCCCCCGGGAGGCTACACCTTC.